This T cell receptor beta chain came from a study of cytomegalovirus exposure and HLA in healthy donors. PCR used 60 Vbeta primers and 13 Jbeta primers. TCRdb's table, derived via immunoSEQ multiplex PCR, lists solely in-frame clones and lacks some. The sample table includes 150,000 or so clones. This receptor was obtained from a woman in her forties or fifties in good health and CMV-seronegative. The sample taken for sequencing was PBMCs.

The CDR3 loop reads CASSVAGGNEQFF. CDR3 in DNA: TGTGCCAGCAGCGTAGCCGGGGGCAATGAGCAGTTCTTC. The rearrangement links TRBV9 to TRBJ2-1; a possible D gene is TRBD2 (6 bases). The CDR3 has 13 residues. Trimming cost V 0 bases and J 6 bases, with 7 bases left between them. Germline loops: CDR1 SGDLS, CDR2 YYNGEE.